This entry lists 2 T cell receptor beta chains sequenced from one sample in a study of shared clonotypes between healthy human individuals. CD45RO-negative, CCR7-positively selected cells formed the naive CD8 fraction, excluding terminally differentiated effector memory CD45RA+ cells. The data were produced by immunoSEQ multiplex PCR, yet TCRdb's version contains in-frame clones alone and is incomplete. The table lists hundreds of thousands of clones, approximately 96% of them singletons. The material sequenced was naive CD8+ T cells sorted from blood. These receptors were collected from a woman in her thirties in good health.

The gene calls are TRBV28 and TRBJ2-5; 9 bases are a match to TRBD1. The length of the CDR3 is 15 residues. The germline V gene has CDR1 MDHEN and CDR2 SYDVKM. The V gene end was trimmed by 3 bases and the J gene end by 5 bases; junction bases not matched to a gene: 7. For the CDR3, the DNA is TGTGCCAGCAGTTTCCCGGACAGGGGATGGGAGACCCAGTACTTC. Amino acids: CASSFPDRGWETQYF.

The J gene is TRBJ1-1, the V gene TRBV7-6; the D is unclear. This CDR3 is 13 amino acids long. The germline V and J ends were trimmed by 5 bases and 3 bases, with 10 bases remaining between them. Germline values: CDR1 SGHVS, CDR2 FNYEAQ. Here the CDR3 reads CASSPDGYTEAFF. The DNA for the CDR3 is TGTGCCAGCAGCCCCGACGGGTACACTGAAGCTTTCTTT.